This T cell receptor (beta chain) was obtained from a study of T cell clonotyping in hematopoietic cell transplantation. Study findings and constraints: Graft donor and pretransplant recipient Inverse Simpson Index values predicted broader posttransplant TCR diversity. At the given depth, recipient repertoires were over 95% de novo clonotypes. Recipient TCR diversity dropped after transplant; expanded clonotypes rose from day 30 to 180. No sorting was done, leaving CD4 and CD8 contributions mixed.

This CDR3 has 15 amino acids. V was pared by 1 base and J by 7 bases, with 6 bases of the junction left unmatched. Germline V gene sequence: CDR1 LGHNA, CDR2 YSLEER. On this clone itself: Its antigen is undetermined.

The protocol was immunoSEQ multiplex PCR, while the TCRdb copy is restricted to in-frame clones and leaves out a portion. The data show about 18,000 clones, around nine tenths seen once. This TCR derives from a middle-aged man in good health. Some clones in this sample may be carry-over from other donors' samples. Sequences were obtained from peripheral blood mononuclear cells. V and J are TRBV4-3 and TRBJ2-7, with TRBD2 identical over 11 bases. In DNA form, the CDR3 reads TGCGCCAGCAGCCAAGCCGGGACTAGCGGCGGAGAGCAGTACTTC. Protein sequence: CASSQAGTSGGEQYF.